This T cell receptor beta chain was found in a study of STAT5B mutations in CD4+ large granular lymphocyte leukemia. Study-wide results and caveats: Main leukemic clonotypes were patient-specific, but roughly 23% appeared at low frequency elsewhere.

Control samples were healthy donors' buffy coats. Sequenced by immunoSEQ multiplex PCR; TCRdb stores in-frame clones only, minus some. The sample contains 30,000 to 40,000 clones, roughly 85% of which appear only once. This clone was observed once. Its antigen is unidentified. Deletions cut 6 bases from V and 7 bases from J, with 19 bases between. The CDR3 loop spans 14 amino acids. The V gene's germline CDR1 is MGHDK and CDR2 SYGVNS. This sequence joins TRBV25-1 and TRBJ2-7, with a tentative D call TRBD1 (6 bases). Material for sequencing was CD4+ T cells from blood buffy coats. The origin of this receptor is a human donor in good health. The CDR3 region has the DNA TGTGCCAGCAGGAGGGGGACCGGCCTGGGGGAGCAGTACTTC. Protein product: CASRRGTGLGEQYF.